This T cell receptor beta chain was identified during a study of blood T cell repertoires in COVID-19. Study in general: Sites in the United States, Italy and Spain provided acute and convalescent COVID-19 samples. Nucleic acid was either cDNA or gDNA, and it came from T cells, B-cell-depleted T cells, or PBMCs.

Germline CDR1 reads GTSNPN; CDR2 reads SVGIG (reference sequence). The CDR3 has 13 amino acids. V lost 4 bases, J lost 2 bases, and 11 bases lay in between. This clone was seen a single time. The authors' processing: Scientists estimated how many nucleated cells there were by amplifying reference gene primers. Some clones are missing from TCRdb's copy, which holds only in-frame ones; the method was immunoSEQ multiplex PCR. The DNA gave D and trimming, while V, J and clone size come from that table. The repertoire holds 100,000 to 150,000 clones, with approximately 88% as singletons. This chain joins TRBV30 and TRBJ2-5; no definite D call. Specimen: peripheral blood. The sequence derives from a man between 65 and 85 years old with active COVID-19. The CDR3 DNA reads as TGTGCCTGGACCAAACAGACACAAGAGACCCAGTACTTC. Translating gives CAWTKQTQETQYF.